This passage covers 14 T cell receptor beta chains from one sample sequenced in a study of OX40 agonist ivuxolimab in advanced cancers. This table comes from immunoSEQ multiplex PCR, and its TCRdb copy is limited to in-frame clones, with some not included. The table includes more than 65,000 clones, more than 75% detected once. The sample consisted of CD4+ or CD8+ T cells sorted from blood, taken in a trial of the OX40 agonist ivuxolimab. These receptors all stem from an adult with an advanced solid tumor such as melanoma, head and neck, liver or kidney cancer.

This rearrangement joins TRBV29-1 to TRBJ2-5, with D unclear. The CDR3 extends over 13 amino acids. V lost 1 base, J lost 5 bases, and 11 bases lay in between. Germline V gives CDR1 SQVTM, CDR2 ANQGSEA. In nucleotides, the CDR3 is TGCAGCGTTGAAGTTAACACTCAGGAGACCCAGTACTTC. Amino acids: CSVEVNTQETQYF.

This rearrangement joins TRBV10-2 to TRBJ2-2; D gene ambiguous. Germline CDR1 and CDR2: WSHSY and SAAADI. Trimming pared 1 base from V and 6 bases from J, leaving 6 bases between. The CDR3 is made up of 13 amino acids. CDR3 coding DNA: TGCGCCAGCAGTGAGTATGGAGCCGGGGAGCTGTTTTTT. Encoded protein: CASSEYGAGELFF.

The chain uses TRBV19 and TRBJ1-1; D may be TRBD1 (5 bases). V was pared by 6 bases and J by 4 bases, with 18 bases between. The CDR3 spans 15 residues. Germline CDR1 and CDR2: LNHDA and SQIVND (reference sequence). CDR3 residues: CASSSPRGEGTEAFF. The DNA for the CDR3 is TGTGCCAGTAGCTCACCACGGGGCGAGGGCACTGAAGCTTTCTTT.

V usage is TRBV6-5 and J usage is TRBJ2-2; 9 bases map to TRBD1. Trimming cost V 9 bases and J 2 bases; bases outside gene matches: 4. The germline V gene encodes CDR1 MNHEY and CDR2 SVGAGI. The CDR3 length is 14 residues. CDR3 region: CASRTGANTGELFF. The DNA of the CDR3 is TGTGCCAGTCGGACAGGGGCCAACACCGGGGAGCTGTTTTTT.

V gene TRBV7-2 combines with J gene TRBJ2-7; D is ambiguous. From germline, CDR1 is SGHTA and CDR2 FQGNSA. Trimming shortened V by 5 bases and J by 2 bases, and 7 bases separated the two germline ends. The CDR3 extends over 12 amino acids. Here the CDR3 reads CASSPKAYEQYF. CDR3 nucleotide sequence: TGTGCCAGCAGCCCTAAGGCCTACGAGCAGTACTTC.

The sample holds one count of this clone. The chain is built from TRBV4-2 and TRBJ1-1, with 8 bases that match TRBD1. The CDR3 extends over 15 amino acids. Germline V CDR1 and CDR2: LGHNA, YNFKEQ. V lost 7 bases to trimming and J lost 1 base; unmatched junction nucleotides: 8. DNA of the CDR3: TGTGCCAGCACCTACTCAGGGGGCACGAACACTGAAGCTTTCTTT. It specifies CASTYSGGTNTEAFF.

The gene calls are TRBV27 and TRBJ2-2; possibly TRBD1 for D (5 bases). Trimming pared 7 bases from V and 2 bases from J, leaving 17 bases between. In germline, CDR1 is MNHEY, CDR2 SMNVEV (reference sequence). The CDR3 runs 16 residues. The CDR3 region has the DNA TGTGCCAGCACACCCATAGACAGAGAAAACACCGGGGAGCTGTTTTTT. This translates into CASTPIDRENTGELFF.

The chain recombines TRBV2 with TRBJ2-7, with 12 bases matching TRBD1. Per germline, CDR1 SNHLY and CDR2 FYNNEI. The CDR3 spans 16 residues. V dropped 2 bases and J dropped 6; count of bases not matched to a gene: 8. The CDR3 DNA reads as TGTGCCAGCAGTGAACGGCGGGACAGGGGGCTGAGCGAGCAGTACTTC. Protein sequence: CASSERRDRGLSEQYF.

The chain joins TRBV6-1 to TRBJ1-4; D remains unclear. This CDR3 comprises 14 residues. The V and J ends lost 5 bases and 4 bases respectively, with 11 bases between them. The V gene's germline CDR1 is MNHNS and CDR2 SASEGT. DNA for the CDR3: TGTGCCAGCAGTAGGCGGACCTTTAATGAAAAACTGTTTTTT. Translation: CASSRRTFNEKLFF.

The chain has TRBV18 and TRBJ2-7; possibly TRBD2 for D (7 bases). Germline CDR1 reads KGHSH; CDR2 reads LQKENI. This CDR3 has 14 amino acids. Trimming removed 8 bases from V and 1 base from J, with 15 bases in between. The CDR3 region has the DNA TGTGCCAGCGCCGGGGGGCGCAGATCCTACGAGCAGTACTTC. As protein: CASAGGRRSYEQYF. Drawing the rest from reference TRBV18 and TRBJ2-7, the complete variable domain is NAGVMQNPRHLVRRRGQEARLRCSPMKGHSHVYWYRQLPEEGLKFMVYLQKENIIDESGMPKERFSAEFPKEGPSILRIQQVVRGDSAAYFCASAGGRRSYEQYFGPGTRLTVT.

The genes are TRBV7-6 and TRBJ2-1; D is unresolved. This CDR3 spans 13 amino acids. In germline, CDR1 is SGHVS, CDR2 FNYEAQ. V dropped 1 base and J dropped 9 bases, with 10 bases sitting between them. CDR3 in amino acids: CASSLGPRAEQFF. As DNA, the CDR3 is TGTGCCAGCAGCTTAGGGCCCCGGGCTGAGCAGTTCTTC.

This clone appeared a few times. This rearrangement joins TRBV28 to TRBJ1-1; D ambiguous. In germline, CDR1 is MDHEN, CDR2 SYDVKM. Trimming stripped 1 base from V and 9 bases from J, with 9 bases between. CDR3 size: 12 residues. The CDR3 sequence is CASSLSVGKAFF. The CDR3 DNA reads as TGTGCCAGCAGTTTATCTGTGGGGAAAGCTTTCTTT.

The chain couples TRBV18 to TRBJ2-7; a possible D gene is TRBD1 (5 bases). The germline CDR1 and CDR2 sequences are KGHSH and LQKENI. Trimming removed 0 bases at V and 2 bases at J, with 11 bases between. This CDR3 has 15 residues. The CDR3: CASSPPSGNTYEQYF. The CDR3 coding sequence is TGTGCCAGCTCACCACCGTCAGGGAACACCTACGAGCAGTACTTC.

The genes are TRBV4-1 and TRBJ2-2; the D gene is possibly TRBD1 (6 bases). Germline V gene data show CDR1 as MGHRA and CDR2 as YSYEKL. The V end lost 4 bases, the J end lost 2 bases, and 14 bases lay between the germline ends. This CDR3 is built from 16 residues. This CDR3 reads CASSLLGTTNTGELFF. CDR3 in DNA: TGCGCCAGCAGCCTCCTGGGGACAACCAACACCGGGGAGCTGTTTTTT.